One sample yielded the 12 T cell receptor beta chains listed below, sequenced in a study of T cells in localized non-small cell lung cancer. Sequenced by immunoSEQ multiplex PCR; TCRdb stores in-frame clones only, minus some. The table records approximately 4,500 clones, roughly 29% of them present only once. The source material was lung tumor tissue, sampled before any cancer treatment. The receptors stem from a male donor aged 60 or over with stage I lung adenocarcinoma.

This clone turned up a few times. V is TRBV19 and J is TRBJ1-1, with TRBD1 matching over 8 bases. The germline V gene encodes CDR1 LNHDA and CDR2 SQIVND (reference sequence). With V trimmed by 3 bases and J by 4 bases, 7 bases remained unmatched. The CDR3 is made up of 15 amino acids. CDR3 amino acids: CASSMGQGAVTEAFF. DNA of the CDR3: TGTGCCAGTAGTATGGGGCAGGGGGCGGTCACTGAAGCTTTCTTT.

The J gene is TRBJ2-6, the V gene TRBV19; TRBD1 agrees at 9 bases. The CDR3 is 18 amino acids. The V segment lost 7 bases and the J segment 2 bases; nucleotides outside the gene matches: 12. CDR1 and CDR2 from the germline V gene are LNHDA and SQIVND (reference sequence). CDR3 bases: TGTGCCAGTAATGATCCGGGACAGGGTATGCCTGGGGCCAACGTCCTGACTTTC. Protein sequence: CASNDPGQGMPGANVLTF.

This chain links TRBV6-8 with TRBJ1-2; D might be TRBD1 (6 bases). The V end lost 5 bases, the J end lost 8 bases, and 15 bases lay between the germline ends. The germline gives CDR1 MNHGY, CDR2 SAAAGT. CDR3 size: 13 residues. CDR3 in amino acids: CASSRGGLRGYTF. The CDR3 nucleotides read TGTGCCAGCAGTCGAGGGGGGTTAAGGGGCTACACCTTC.

V is TRBV25-1 and J is TRBJ2-2, with TRBD1 identical over 7 bases. Per the germline V gene, CDR1 is MGHDK and CDR2 is SYGVNS. Losses at the gene ends were 4 bases for V and 4 bases for J; bases not matched to a gene: 3. The CDR3 is made up of 14 amino acids. The CDR3: CASSVDRPTGELFF. CDR3 nucleotide sequence: TGTGCCAGCAGTGTGGACAGGCCCACCGGGGAGCTGTTTTTT.

The chain is built from TRBV6-8 and TRBJ1-2; D is ambiguous. This CDR3 contains 13 residues. Per the germline V gene, CDR1 is MNHGY and CDR2 is SAAAGT. V gave up 5 bases and J gave up 8 bases, with 15 bases separating them. The CDR3 is CASSDNLHRGYTF. CDR3 bases: TGTGCCAGCAGTGATAACCTCCATAGGGGCTACACCTTC.

This rearrangement joins TRBV19 to TRBJ2-1; 9 nucleotides match TRBD1. V dropped 5 bases and J dropped 5; count of bases not matched to a gene: 7. The CDR3 covers 15 residues. The germline V gene encodes CDR1 LNHDA and CDR2 SQIVND (reference sequence). Here the CDR3 reads CASSLPGQGNNEQFF. DNA for the CDR3: TGTGCCAGTAGTTTGCCGGGACAGGGTAACAATGAGCAGTTCTTC.

The CDR3 DNA sequence: TGTGCCAGTAGGGTTAACCGCGGGGAGCTGTTTTTT. The encoded protein is CASRVNRGELFF. V is TRBV19 and J is TRBJ2-2; D not certain. V gave up 6 bases and J gave up 7 bases, with 9 bases separating them. CDR1 and CDR2 (germline): LNHDA, SQIVND (reference sequence). The CDR3 spans 12 residues. Drawing the rest from reference TRBV19 and TRBJ2-2, the complete variable domain is DGGITQSPKYLFRKEGQNVTLSCEQNLNHDAMYWYRQDPGQGLRLIYYSQIVNDFQKGDIAEGYSVSREKKESFPLTVTSAQKNPTAFYLCASRVNRGELFFGEGSRLTVL.

This sequence joins TRBV19 and TRBJ1-2; the D gene is possibly TRBD1 (5 bases). The CDR3 is 16 amino acids. Germline CDR1 LNHDA, CDR2 SQIVND (reference sequence). V was clipped by 1 base and J by 3 bases, with 15 bases between them. The DNA for the CDR3 is TGTGCCAGTAGTATAGCACGCGGGGCCTTGGACTATGGCTACACCTTC. Translation: CASSIARGALDYGYTF.

This clone is judged medium-sized. V and J are TRBV11-3 and TRBJ2-7, with D perhaps matching TRBD1 (6 bases). The V end lost 3 bases, the J end lost 0 bases, and 12 bases lay between the germline ends. CDR1 is SGHNT and CDR2 is YENEEA in the germline V gene. The CDR3 runs 15 residues. The CDR3 region is CASSFGGLSSYEQYF. In DNA form, the CDR3 reads TGTGCCAGCAGCTTTGGGGGCCTAAGCTCCTACGAGCAGTACTTC. The complete variable domain, with remaining parts taken from reference TRBV11-3 and TRBJ2-7, reads EAGVVQSPRYKIIEKKQPVAFWCNPISGHNTLYWYLQNLGQGPELLIRYENEEAVDDSQLPKDRFSAERLKGVDSTLKIQPAELGDSAVYLCASSFGGLSSYEQYFGPGTRLTVT.

This clone was counted between two and nine times. The chain links TRBV4-1 to TRBJ1-4; 7 positions agree with TRBD1. Germline CDR1 is MGHRA and CDR2 is YSYEKL. CDR3 length: 15 residues. V dropped 4 bases and J dropped 1; count of bases not matched to a gene: 3. In DNA form, the CDR3 reads TGCGCCAGCAGCCCTCGGACAGGAACTAATGAAAAACTGTTTTTT. Translated: CASSPRTGTNEKLFF.

The chain recombines TRBV19 with TRBJ1-2, with TRBD1 matching over 11 bases. The CDR3 loop spans 15 amino acids. CDR1 and CDR2 from the germline V gene are LNHDA and SQIVND (reference sequence). V was pared by 7 bases and J by 4 bases, with 8 bases of the junction left unmatched. The CDR3 DNA is TGTGCCAGTATTGGACAGGGGGCCGGGGTCTATGGCTACACCTTC. Amino acids: CASIGQGAGVYGYTF.

The rearrangement uses TRBV19 and TRBJ2-3, with 9 bases lining up with TRBD2. The germline V gene has CDR1 LNHDA and CDR2 SQIVND (reference sequence). The CDR3 is made up of 14 amino acids. The V and J ends lost 10 bases and 1 base, in that order; junction bases with no gene match: 6. CDR3 amino acids: CATGASGGTDTQYF. The CDR3 bases are TGTGCCACCGGAGCTAGCGGGGGCACAGATACGCAGTATTTT.